Sequencing of this T cell receptor (beta chain) was carried out in a study of T cell responses to AZD1222 COVID-19 vaccine (dated by TCRdb to the early 2020s). Regarding the study in general: A total of more than 230 trial participants underwent TCR sequencing, of whom roughly 210 had received two doses of AZD1222 and 26 had received two doses of the MenACWY control vaccine. Trial participants were enrolled by age into 18-55, 56-69 and 70-plus year subgroups, with roughly 150, 30 and 60 TCR-sequenced participants respectively.

Concerning this clone: The clone's antigen remains unknown. Qualities for individual bases were not recorded, and no much larger clone is one base off.

What the authors observed across the whole study: Reportedly, close to half of the unique spike-specific TCRs recognized epitopes lying outside the regions that are mutated in the B.1.351 and B.1.1.7 variants. Conclusions about previously exposed vaccinees are limited because only five or six AZD1222 recipients were SARS-CoV-2 seropositive at baseline. Spike-specific TCR breadth and depth rose significantly after two AZD1222 doses compared with day 0 and with MenACWY recipients. Participants were mostly white British and included more females than males, and it was suggested by the authors that clonal diversity may have been underestimated. In the small 56-69-year group, the increase in depth fell short of significance, most likely because of low power. Because no samples from the day 14 peak response were available, repertoires could be characterized only after the peak T cell response. The whole spike protein was spanned by vaccine-associated CD4 TCRs, and dominant responses were seen in regions 160-218 and 743-854.

For CDR1 and CDR2, the germline V gene lists SQVTM and ANQGSEA. The CDR3 goes from the cysteine to the phenylalanine over 13 residues. Left in the record is the CDR3 DNA by itself, 39 bases read in frame from the first base. V loses 4 bases, J loses 4 bases, and the germline ends lie 11 bases apart. The CDR3 regions of human TCRbeta chains were subjected to immunosequencing. Per the source publication's procedure: TCRs in the repertoires were compared against a reference library of SARS-CoV-2-specific TCRs that had been generated with the MIRA antigen-specificity platform. Breadth meant the fraction of unique TCRs that were SARS-CoV-2-associated, whereas depth meant the fraction of total T cells that were SARS-CoV-2-associated. Using the MIRA data, every spike-specific TCR was mapped to the spike region that the TCR reacted to and assigned to either a CD4 or a CD8 class. Log10-transformed breadth and depth values were compared by one-way ANOVA with Sidak's multiple comparisons tests. TCRdb holds this immuneACCESS table with in-frame rearrangements only. Some clones are missing; in checked studies, unresolved V genes explain under half, and the rest has no known cause. The V and J calls and the clone size are those of that table, but D and trimming were determined from the DNA. This sample lists approximately 110,000 clones; over 80% were detected once. Under 9% of the sample belongs to the ten largest clones.

In light of the paper, this sample's time point label describes: about 28 days (+/-7) after the second vaccine dose. AZD1222 recipients whose second dose came at about 4 weeks and those whose second dose came at about 12 weeks were combined into one group, since spike-specific TCR depth and breadth did not differ between the two schedules. Vaccinee samples were obtained from the UK trials COV001 and COV002, which included a single-blind randomized controlled phase 2/3 trial of AZD1222 (ChAdOx1 nCoV-19) in healthy adults. For TCRbeta chain sequencing, PBMC samples from trial participants were taken at day 0 and at day 28 after the second dose.

This sample comprised peripheral blood, obtained 28 days after the second AZD1222 dose. Rearrangement joined TRBV29-1 to TRBJ1-5; a tentative D match to TRBD1 spans 5 bases. The receptor's source is an adult who received the AZD1222 COVID-19 vaccine. Here the CDR3 is given as CSVARGENQPQHF. The sequence in DNA is TGCAGCGTTGCACGGGGCGAGAATCAGCCCCAGCATTTT.